Below are 11 T cell receptor beta chains sequenced from a single sample in a study of Ad26.COV2.S vaccination and SARS-CoV-2 variants. Profiling relied on immunoSEQ multiplex PCR, and the TCRdb table lists in-frame clones only, not all of them. The sample contains a few hundred thousand clones, roughly 87% of which appear only once. Treatment described: some 20 received Ad26.COV2.S at low or high dose, single or two shots; roughly five received placebo; per-sample allocation not given. Specimens were obtained on day 63 following the first vaccine or placebo injection. Sequenced material: peripheral blood, taken in a trial of Ad26.COV2.S vaccine versus placebo. The receptors originated from a person between 18 and 59 years old who received the Ad26.COV2.S COVID-19 vaccine or a placebo.

The CDR3 loop reads CAWSREGPSYEQYV. The CDR3 nucleotides are TGTGCCTGGAGTCGGGAGGGCCCGTCCTACGAGCAGTACGTC. The chain couples TRBV30 to TRBJ2-7; TRBD2 matches at 8 bases. Germline CDR1 and CDR2: GTSNPN and SVGIG (reference sequence). The CDR3 is made up of 14 amino acids. Unmatched junction bases numbered 4, after V lost 2 bases and J lost 1 base.

The genes are TRBV5-4 and TRBJ2-5; D ambiguous. Germline lookup yields CDR1 SGHNT and CDR2 YYREEE (reference sequence). V lost 2 bases, J lost 5 bases, and 10 bases lay in between. CDR3 size: 13 residues. The chain's CDR3 is CASSLSGGETQYF. The CDR3, as DNA: TGTGCCAGCAGCTTAAGTGGTGGCGAGACCCAGTACTTC.

The J gene is TRBJ1-4, the V gene TRBV6-5; D perhaps matches TRBD1 (5 bases). The CDR3 consists of 15 residues. Trimming removed 6 bases from V and 4 bases from J, with 15 bases in between. The germline V gene encodes CDR1 MNHEY and CDR2 SVGAGI. The CDR3 region is CASSSGGVLNEKLFF. The DNA of the CDR3 is TGTGCCAGCAGCTCCGGGGGGGTCCTTAATGAAAAACTGTTTTTT.

This clone ranks as medium-sized (0.01 to 0.1%). The chain uses TRBV30 and TRBJ2-3, with a weak D call TRBD1 (5 bases). Germline V gene sequence: CDR1 GTSNPN, CDR2 SVGIG (reference sequence). CDR3 size: 15 residues. V was clipped by 2 bases and J by 0 bases, with 12 bases between them. CDR3 loop: CAWSPDSSSTDTQYF. DNA for the CDR3: TGTGCCTGGAGTCCCGACAGCAGTAGCACAGATACGCAGTATTTT.

The V gene is TRBV11-3, the J gene TRBJ1-1; no definite D call. Trimming cost V 0 bases and J 10 bases, with 12 bases left between them. Germline V gives CDR1 SGHNT, CDR2 YENEEA. The CDR3 is 13 residues long. CDR3 in amino acids: CASSLDQVSRAFF. DNA for the CDR3: TGTGCCAGCAGCTTAGATCAAGTATCAAGAGCTTTCTTT.

This clone was counted once. The chain joins TRBV27 to TRBJ2-1, with D perhaps matching TRBD2 (6 bases). This CDR3 has 14 residues. CDR1 is MNHEY, CDR2 SMNVEV, per germline (reference sequence). Trimming left V 7 bases short and J 5 bases short, with 15 bases between. CDR3 in DNA: TGTGCCAGCAAACCCCCGGGACTTAACAATGAGCAGTTCTTC. Translating gives CASKPPGLNNEQFF.

The chain recombines TRBV11-2 with TRBJ2-2; TRBD2 aligns across 12 bases. V shed 5 bases, J shed 6 bases, and the junction held 7 bases outside the gene matches. The CDR3 is made up of 16 amino acids. The germline CDR1 and CDR2 sequences are SGHAT and FQNNGV. The CDR3 coding sequence is TGTGCCAGCAGCCCTAGGACTAGCGGGAAATCCGGGGAGCTGTTTTTT. Protein product: CASSPRTSGKSGELFF.

The gene calls are TRBV5-4 and TRBJ2-7; the match to TRBD1 covers 7 bases. V dropped 4 bases and J dropped 6; count of bases not matched to a gene: 4. This CDR3 has 12 residues. CDR1 is SGHNT and CDR2 is YYREEE in the germline V gene (reference sequence). CDR3 sequence: CASSTQGFEQYF. CDR3 sequence (DNA): TGTGCCAGCAGCACACAGGGGTTCGAGCAGTACTTC.

This clone was detected a few times. The V gene is TRBV5-4, the J gene TRBJ1-6; TRBD1 matches at 9 bases. In germline, CDR1 is SGHNT, CDR2 YYREEE (reference sequence). The CDR3 has 15 residues. V dropped 4 bases and J dropped 7; count of bases not matched to a gene: 6. CDR3 in DNA: TGTGCCAGCAGCCCCGCGACAGGGGGGAATTCACCCCTCCACTTT. It encodes CASSPATGGNSPLHF.

V gene TRBV6-5 combines with J gene TRBJ2-3; D not resolved. V was cut by 6 bases and J by 0 bases, with 4 bases left in between. The germline gives CDR1 MNHEY, CDR2 SVGAGI. The CDR3 runs to 12 residues. CDR3 DNA: TGTGCCAGCAGCCCCAGCACAGATACGCAGTATTTT. As protein: CASSPSTDTQYF.

This chain uses TRBV7-3 with TRBJ2-1; a weak D match, TRBD2 (5 bases). V was pared by 3 bases and J by 7 bases, with 25 bases between. The germline V gene has CDR1 SGHTA and CDR2 FQGTGA. This CDR3 spans 18 amino acids. CDR3 in DNA: TGTGCCAGCAGCTTGGTCCCGTCCCGCCGGCCCCCGGGGAATGAGCAGTTCTTC. It translates to CASSLVPSRRPPGNEQFF. The full variable domain, rest sourced from reference TRBV7-3 and TRBJ2-1, is GAGVSQTPSNKVTEKGKYVELRCDPISGHTALYWYRQSLGQGPEFLIYFQGTGAADDSGLPNDRFFAVRPEGSVSTLKIQRTERGDSAVYLCASSLVPSRRPPGNEQFFGPGTRLTVL.